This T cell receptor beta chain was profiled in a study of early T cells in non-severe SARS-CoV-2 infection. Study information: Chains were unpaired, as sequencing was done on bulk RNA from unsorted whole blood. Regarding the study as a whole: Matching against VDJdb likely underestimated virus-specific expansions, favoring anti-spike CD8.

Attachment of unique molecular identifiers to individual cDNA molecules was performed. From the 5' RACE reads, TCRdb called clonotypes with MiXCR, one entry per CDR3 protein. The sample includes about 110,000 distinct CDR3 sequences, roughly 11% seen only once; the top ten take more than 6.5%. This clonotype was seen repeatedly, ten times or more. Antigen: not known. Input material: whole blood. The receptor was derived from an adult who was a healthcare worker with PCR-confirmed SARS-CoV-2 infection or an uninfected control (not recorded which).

CDR3 coding DNA: TGTGCCAGCAGTCCGACAGGGCCCGAGCAGTACTTC. Its protein product is CASSPTGPEQYF. The rearrangement links TRBV28 to TRBJ2-7; 7 bases fit TRBD1. The V gene's germline CDR1 is MDHEN and CDR2 SYDVKM. There are 12 residues in the CDR3. Trimming at V came to 5 bases and at J to 6 bases, leaving 4 bases not matched to a gene. Variable domain in full (rest from reference TRBV28 and TRBJ2-7): DVKVTQSSRYLVKRTGEKVFLECVQDMDHENMFWYRQDPGLGLRLIYFSYDVKMKEKGDIPEGYSVSREKKERFSLILESASTNQTSMYLCASSPTGPEQYFGPGTRLTVT.